The source of this T cell receptor (beta chain) is a study of blood T cell repertoires in COVID-19. Study-wide context: Collection of acute and convalescent COVID-19 samples took place in the United States, Italy and Spain. T cells, B-cell-depleted T cells, or PBMCs provided the cDNA or gDNA that served as material.

Germline V CDR1 and CDR2: LNHDA, SQIVND (reference sequence). The CDR3 has 17 residues. Trimming removed 5 bases from V and 8 bases from J; junction bases left unmatched: 16. In the authors' methods: Cell counts per sample came from amplifying reference gene primers. Clones were sequenced by immunoSEQ multiplex PCR, and TCRdb holds only the in-frame ones, with some missing. V and J calls and clone size are those listed in that table; D and trimming were worked out from the DNA. This sample has roughly 150,000 clones, with over 80% found just once. Sequenced input: peripheral blood. The clonotype comes from a woman at least 80 years old with acute or convalescent COVID-19. The rearrangement links TRBV19 to TRBJ1-2; 11 positions match TRBD1. CDR3 region: CASSPRTGGASPRGYTF. The CDR3 DNA follows: TGTGCCAGTAGTCCTAGGACAGGGGGCGCGTCTCCGAGGGGCTACACCTTC. The complete variable domain, with remaining parts taken from reference TRBV19 and TRBJ1-2, reads DGGITQSPKYLFRKEGQNVTLSCEQNLNHDAMYWYRQDPGQGLRLIYYSQIVNDFQKGDIAEGYSVSREKKESFPLTVTSAQKNPTAFYLCASSPRTGGASPRGYTFGSGTRLTVV.